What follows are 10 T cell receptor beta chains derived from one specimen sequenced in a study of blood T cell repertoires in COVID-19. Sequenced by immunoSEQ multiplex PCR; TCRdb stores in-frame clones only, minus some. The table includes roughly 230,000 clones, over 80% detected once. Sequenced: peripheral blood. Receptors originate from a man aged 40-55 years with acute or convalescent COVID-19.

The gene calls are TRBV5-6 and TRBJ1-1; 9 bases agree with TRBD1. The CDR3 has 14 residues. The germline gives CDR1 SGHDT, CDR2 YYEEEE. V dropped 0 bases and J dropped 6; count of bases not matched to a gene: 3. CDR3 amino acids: CASSLVTGGAEAFF. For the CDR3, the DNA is TGTGCCAGCAGCTTGGTGACAGGGGGAGCTGAAGCTTTCTTT.

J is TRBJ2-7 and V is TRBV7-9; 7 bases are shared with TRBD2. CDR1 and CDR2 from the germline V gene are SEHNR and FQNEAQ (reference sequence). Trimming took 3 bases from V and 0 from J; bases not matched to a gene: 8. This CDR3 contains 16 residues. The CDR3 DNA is TGTGCCAGCAGCTTTTCGGGCGGGAGAAGCTCCTACGAGCAGTACTTC. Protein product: CASSFSGGRSSYEQYF.

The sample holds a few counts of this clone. CDR3 amino acids: CASSIRTGPNYGYTF. CDR3 in DNA: TGTGCCAGCAGCATCCGGACAGGGCCCAACTATGGCTACACCTTC. The chain combines TRBV7-2 with TRBJ1-2; 8 positions match TRBD1. After removal of 5 bases from V and 2 bases from J, the junction contained 7 bases not matched to a gene. Per germline, CDR1 SGHTA and CDR2 FQGNSA. This CDR3 spans 15 amino acids.

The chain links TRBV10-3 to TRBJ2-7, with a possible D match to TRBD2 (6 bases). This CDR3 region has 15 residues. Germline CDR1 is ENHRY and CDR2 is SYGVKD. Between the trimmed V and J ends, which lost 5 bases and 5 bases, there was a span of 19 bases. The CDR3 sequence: CAISNTGTPGDEQYF. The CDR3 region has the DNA TGTGCCATCAGTAACACTGGGACCCCGGGAGACGAGCAGTACTTC.

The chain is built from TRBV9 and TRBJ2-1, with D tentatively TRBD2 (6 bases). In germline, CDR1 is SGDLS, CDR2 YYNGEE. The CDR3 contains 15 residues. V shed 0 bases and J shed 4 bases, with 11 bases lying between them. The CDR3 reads CASSVGAGRYNEQFF. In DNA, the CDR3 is TGTGCCAGCAGCGTAGGTGCGGGAAGGTACAATGAGCAGTTCTTC.

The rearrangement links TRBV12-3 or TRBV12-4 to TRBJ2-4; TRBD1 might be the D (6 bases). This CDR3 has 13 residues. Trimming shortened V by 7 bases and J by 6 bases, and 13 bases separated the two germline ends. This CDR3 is CASTPGHLNIQYF. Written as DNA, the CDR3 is TGTGCCAGCACCCCGGGACACCTAAACATTCAGTACTTC.

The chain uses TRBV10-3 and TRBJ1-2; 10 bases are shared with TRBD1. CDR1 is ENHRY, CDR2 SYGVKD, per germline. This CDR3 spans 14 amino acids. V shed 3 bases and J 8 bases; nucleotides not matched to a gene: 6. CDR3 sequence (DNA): TGTGCCATCAGTGACAGACAGGGGGCGGACGGCTACACCTTC. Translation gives CAISDRQGADGYTF.

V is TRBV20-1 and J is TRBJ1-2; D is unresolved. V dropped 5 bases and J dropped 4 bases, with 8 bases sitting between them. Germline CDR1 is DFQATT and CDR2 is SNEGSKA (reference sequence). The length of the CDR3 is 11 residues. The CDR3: CSAPGSYGYTF. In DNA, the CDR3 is TGCAGTGCTCCTGGCTCCTATGGCTACACCTTC.

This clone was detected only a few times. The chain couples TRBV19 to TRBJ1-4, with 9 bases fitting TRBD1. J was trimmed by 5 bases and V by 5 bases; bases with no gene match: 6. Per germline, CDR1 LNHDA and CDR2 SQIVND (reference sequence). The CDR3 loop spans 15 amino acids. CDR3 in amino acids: CASSLNRGQNEKLFF. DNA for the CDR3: TGTGCCAGTAGTCTCAACAGGGGGCAGAATGAAAAACTGTTTTTT.

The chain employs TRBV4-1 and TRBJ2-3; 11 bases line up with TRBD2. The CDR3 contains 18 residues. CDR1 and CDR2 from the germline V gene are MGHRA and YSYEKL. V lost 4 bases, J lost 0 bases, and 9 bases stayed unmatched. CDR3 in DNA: TGCGCCAGCAGCCCCCTACTAGCGGGAGCGCTTAGCACAGATACGCAGTATTTT. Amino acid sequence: CASSPLLAGALSTDTQYF.